The 15 T cell receptor beta chains given below trace back to one sample, sequenced in a study of T cell repertoires in cytomegalovirus infection. These receptors are not linked to any known antigen. MiXCR, applied by TCRdb to the reads, yields one record per CDR3 protein. The sample yields 310,000 or so distinct CDR3 sequences, 25% seen once. Material: cultured PBMCs, obtained from culture after CMV antigen stimulation. These receptors originate from a human donor in good health (CMV status not recorded). Some clones in this sample may be carry-over from other donors' samples.

This chain links TRBV7-9 with TRBJ2-1; 7 positions agree with TRBD2. V was clipped by 5 bases and J by 5 bases; unmatched bases: 3. CDR1 and CDR2 (germline): SEHNR, FQNEAQ (reference sequence). The CDR3 length is 13 residues. The DNA of the CDR3 is TGTGCCAGCAGCCGGGACTATCACAATGAGCAGTTCTTC. Protein product: CASSRDYHNEQFF.

In its sample, this clonotype was seen many times. The J gene is TRBJ1-1, the V gene TRBV7-8, with D unclear. Germline assignment: CDR1 SGHVS and CDR2 FQNEAQ. Trimming cost V 7 bases and J 1 base, with 25 bases left between them. The length of the CDR3 is 18 residues. CDR3 coding DNA: TGTGCCAGCACCCCCCAATACCGACCCGGACGGCAGAACACTGAAGCTTTCTTT. Translation: CASTPQYRPGRQNTEAFF.

This chain links TRBV20-1 with TRBJ2-7, with D perhaps matching TRBD1 (5 bases). Germline V gene sequence: CDR1 DFQATT, CDR2 SNEGSKA (reference sequence). This CDR3 contains 13 residues. Trimming took off 6 bases at V and 7 bases at J, with 19 bases between the two ends. The CDR3 is CSAAGLESREQYF. In DNA, the CDR3 is TGCAGTGCAGCAGGGCTGGAATCGAGGGAGCAGTACTTC.

The chain is built from TRBV2 and TRBJ2-5, with D unclear. Trimming removed 6 bases from V and 0 bases from J, with 14 bases in between. The length of the CDR3 is 15 residues. Germline CDR1 is SNHLY and CDR2 is FYNNEI. In nucleotides, the CDR3 is TGTGCCAGCAGGAAACCCACACTAAACCAAGAGACCCAGTACTTC. It yields the protein CASRKPTLNQETQYF.

This clonotype was seen more than once but under ten times. This sequence joins TRBV7-8 and TRBJ2-7; D call uncertain. The CDR3 totals 13 residues. Germline V gives CDR1 SGHVS, CDR2 FQNEAQ. V shed 2 bases and J shed 0 bases, with 5 bases lying between them. The CDR3 bases are TGTGCCAGCAGCTTATCTACCTCCTACGAGCAGTACTTC. This codes for CASSLSTSYEQYF.

A few counts support this clonotype. The rearrangement links TRBV5-1 to TRBJ2-2; no clear D. V was cut by 1 base and J by 3 bases, with 10 bases left in between. The CDR3 has 15 amino acids. Germline CDR1 SGHRS, CDR2 YFSETQ. Here the CDR3 reads CASSLPTPHTGELFF. As DNA, the CDR3 is TGCGCCAGCAGCTTGCCGACCCCACACACCGGGGAGCTGTTTTTT.

This clonotype was found many times. The chain recombines TRBV6-5 with TRBJ2-1; no clear D. The CDR3 covers 13 residues. Trimming stripped 5 bases from V and 9 bases from J, with 14 bases between. The germline CDR1 and CDR2 sequences are MNHEY and SVGAGI. Written as DNA, the CDR3 is TGTGCCAGCAGTGACCGACCCCCAGGTGAGCAGTTCTTC. Protein sequence: CASSDRPPGEQFF.

This clonotype showed up just once. One base away lies a much larger clone, so this may be a sequencing read error. Since the CDR3 does not end with the conserved phenylalanine or tryptophan, this likely comes from a read error. The rearrangement uses TRBV4-1 and TRBJ2-5, with 9 bases fitting TRBD2. CDR1 and CDR2 (germline): MGHRA, YSYEKL. V lost 0 bases and J lost 4; bases outside the gene matches: 6. The CDR3 length is 16 residues. The CDR3 is CASSQDRGLAGETQYL. DNA for the CDR3: TGCGCCAGCAGCCAAGATCGGGGACTAGCAGGAGAGACCCAGTACTTG.

V and J are TRBV6-6 and TRBJ1-4; D is possibly TRBD1 (6 bases). The CDR3 covers 14 residues. CDR1 is MNHNY and CDR2 is SVGAGI in the germline V gene (reference sequence). Trimming took off 7 bases at V and 4 bases at J, with 13 bases between the two ends. CDR3 DNA sequence: TGTGCCAGCACCAATGACAGGATTAATGAAAAACTGTTTTTT. Translated: CASTNDRINEKLFF.

In its sample, this clonotype was seen a few times. The chain carries TRBV28 and TRBJ2-3, with 7 nucleotides matching TRBD2. The CDR3 runs to 14 residues. Unmatched junction bases numbered 5, after V lost 5 bases and J lost 3 bases. Looked up from germline, CDR1 is MDHEN and CDR2 is SYDVKM. The CDR3 coding sequence is TGTGCCAGCAGTGCGGGAGTTCAAACAGATACGCAGTATTTT. This gives the protein CASSAGVQTDTQYF.

This clonotype was seen a few times. The chain links TRBV7-9 to TRBJ2-7, with a weak D call TRBD2 (6 bases). CDR1 is SEHNR, CDR2 FQNEAQ, per germline (reference sequence). Trimming took 6 bases from V and 4 from J, leaving 13 bases between them. The CDR3 has 13 residues. The CDR3 spells CASSPLASYEQYV. In DNA form, the CDR3 reads TGTGCCAGCAGTCCACTAGCCTCTTACGAGCAGTACGTC.

The V call is TRBV27, the J call TRBJ1-2; 9 bases align to TRBD1. Germline CDR1 is MNHEY and CDR2 is SMNVEV (reference sequence). With V trimmed by 7 bases and J by 6 bases, 18 bases remained unmatched. This CDR3 is built from 17 residues. The CDR3 region is CASTTGTGQFGSDGYTF. The CDR3 DNA reads as TGTGCCAGCACCACCGGGACAGGGCAATTTGGGTCGGATGGCTACACCTTC.

The sample holds a few counts of this clonotype. The gene calls are TRBV6-5 and TRBJ2-7, with D possibly being TRBD2 (5 bases). The CDR3 contains 14 residues. V was trimmed by 6 bases and J by 5 bases, leaving 17 bases between them. The germline V gene encodes CDR1 MNHEY and CDR2 SVGAGI. The CDR3 is CASSPRRGNHEQYV. CDR3 coding DNA: TGTGCCAGCAGCCCGAGGCGAGGGAACCACGAGCAGTACGTC.

This clonotype has just a few counts. The chain links TRBV6-5 to TRBJ1-4; 7 bases fit TRBD1. The J segment lost 8 bases and the V segment lost 2 bases, leaving 11 bases of the junction unmatched. Germline CDR1 reads MNHEY; CDR2 reads SVGAGI. The CDR3 contains 16 residues. DNA for the CDR3: TGTGCCAGCAGTTACGAAAGGGAGGGGGCCCGGGAAAAACTGTTTTTT. Translated: CASSYEREGAREKLFF.

The rearrangement links TRBV19 to TRBJ2-1; D remains ambiguous. The germline V gene has CDR1 LNHDA and CDR2 SQIVND (reference sequence). With 5 bases removed from V and 9 bases from J, the gap between germline ends came to 17 bases. CDR3 length: 14 residues. CDR3 nucleotides: TGTGCCAGTAGTCCCATCTCCCTTTACGGTGAGCAGTTCTTC. Protein sequence: CASSPISLYGEQFF.